The TCR beta chain described here comes from a study of T-cell memory formation after mild COVID-19. Germline lookup yields CDR1 LNHDA and CDR2 SQIVND (reference sequence). The CDR3 is 15 residues long. V was pared by 6 bases and J by 1 base, with 7 bases of the junction left unmatched. TCRdb reanalysed the 5' RACE reads using MiXCR and keeps one entry per CDR3 protein. The table includes about 250,000 distinct CDR3 sequences, approximately 15% detected once. The study, taken as a whole, reports: The second-wave clones peaking on day 37 were not confirmed as SARS-CoV-2-specific. Some responding clones appeared in pre-infection memory, suggesting cross-reactive memory joined. There was a balanced CD4/CD8 profile in clones contracting day 15 to 85, and later expanders leaned CD4+.

A remark on this clonotype: As yet, its antigen is unknown.

The material sequenced was PBMCs or a T cell subset sorted from them (not recorded which). The rearrangement joins TRBV19 to TRBJ1-1, with 8 bases aligning to TRBD1. The sequence was collected from an adult woman who had mild COVID-19 (a few samples of this study predate the infection). Cell type and time point are not known. The CDR3 spells CASSQIGQGNTEAFF. For the CDR3, the DNA is TGTGCCAGTAGCCAAATAGGACAGGGGAACACTGAAGCTTTCTTT. The variable domain in full, with the rest retrieved from reference TRBV19 and TRBJ1-1, is DGGITQSPKYLFRKEGQNVTLSCEQNLNHDAMYWYRQDPGQGLRLIYYSQIVNDFQKGDIAEGYSVSREKKESFPLTVTSAQKNPTAFYLCASSQIGQGNTEAFFGQGTRLTVV.